What follows is one T cell receptor (beta chain) and its context. This entry comes from a study of blood T cell repertoires in COVID-19. About the study: Samples of COVID-19 (acute and convalescent) were obtained from the United States, Italy and Spain.

Per the original methods: By means of reference gene primer amplification, nucleated cell counts were estimated. Repertoires were generated with immunoSEQ multiplex PCR, while TCRdb's copy carries only in-frame clones and drops some. The V and J calls and clone size come from that table; D and trimming were worked out from the DNA. The sample comprises about 240,000 clones, 75% to 85% of which are singletons, and 9.5% to 15% rests with the top ten. Material: peripheral blood. This receptor was obtained from a woman in her fifties or sixties with active or convalescent COVID-19.

The CDR3 region has the DNA TGTGCCAGCAGCCAAGATCCGCGAGACAATGAGCAGTTCTTC. This gives the protein CASSQDPRDNEQFF. The chain links TRBV14 to TRBJ2-1; D not certain. The CDR3 has 14 residues. Trimming took off 0 bases at V and 5 bases at J, with 8 bases between the two ends. CDR1 and CDR2 from the germline V gene are SGHDN and FVKESK. Full variable domain (missing parts from reference TRBV14 and TRBJ2-1): EAGVTQFPSHSVIEKGQTVTLRCDPISGHDNLYWYRRVMGKEIKFLLHFVKESKQDESGMPNNRFLAERTGGTYSTLKVQPAELEDSGVYFCASSQDPRDNEQFFGPGTRLTVL.